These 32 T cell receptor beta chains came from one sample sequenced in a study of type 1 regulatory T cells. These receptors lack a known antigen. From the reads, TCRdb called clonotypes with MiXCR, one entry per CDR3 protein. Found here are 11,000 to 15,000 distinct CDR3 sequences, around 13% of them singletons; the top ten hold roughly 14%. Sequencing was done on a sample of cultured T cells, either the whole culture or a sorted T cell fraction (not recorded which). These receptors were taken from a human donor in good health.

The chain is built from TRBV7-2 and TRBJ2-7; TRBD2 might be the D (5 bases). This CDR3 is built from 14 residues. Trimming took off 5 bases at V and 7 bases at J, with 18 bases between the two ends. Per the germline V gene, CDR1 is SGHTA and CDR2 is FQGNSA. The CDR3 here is CASSISPVTGEQYF. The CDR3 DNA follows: TGTGCCAGCAGCATTTCCCCGGTAACGGGGGAGCAGTACTTC.

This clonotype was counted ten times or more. This CDR3 is CATSEPSGSHTQYF. CDR3 sequence (DNA): TGTGCCACCAGTGAGCCTAGCGGGAGTCATACGCAGTATTTT. V gene TRBV24-1 combines with J gene TRBJ2-3; 10 nucleotides align to TRBD2. V gave up 4 bases and J gave up 7 bases; unmatched junction bases: 4. The CDR3 is 14 amino acids. In germline, CDR1 is KGHDR, CDR2 SFDVKD.

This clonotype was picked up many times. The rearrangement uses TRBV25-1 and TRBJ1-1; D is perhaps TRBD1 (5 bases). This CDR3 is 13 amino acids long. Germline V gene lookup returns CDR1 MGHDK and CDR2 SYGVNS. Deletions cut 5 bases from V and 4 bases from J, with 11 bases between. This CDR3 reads CASSPRRGTEAFF. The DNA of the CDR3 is TGTGCCAGCAGTCCCCGAAGGGGCACTGAAGCTTTCTTT.

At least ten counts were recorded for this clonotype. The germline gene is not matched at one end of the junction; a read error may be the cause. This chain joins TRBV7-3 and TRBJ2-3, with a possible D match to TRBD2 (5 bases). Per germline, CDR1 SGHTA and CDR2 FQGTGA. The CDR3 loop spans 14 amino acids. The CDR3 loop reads CATSAGASTDMQYF. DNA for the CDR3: TGTGCCACGTCTGCGGGCGCTAGCACAGATATGCAGTATTTT.

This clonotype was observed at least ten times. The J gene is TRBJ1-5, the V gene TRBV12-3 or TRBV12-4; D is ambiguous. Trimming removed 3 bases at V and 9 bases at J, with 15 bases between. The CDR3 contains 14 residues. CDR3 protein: CASSLGRQRSPQHF. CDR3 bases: TGTGCCAGCAGTTTGGGCCGTCAACGGTCGCCCCAGCATTTT.

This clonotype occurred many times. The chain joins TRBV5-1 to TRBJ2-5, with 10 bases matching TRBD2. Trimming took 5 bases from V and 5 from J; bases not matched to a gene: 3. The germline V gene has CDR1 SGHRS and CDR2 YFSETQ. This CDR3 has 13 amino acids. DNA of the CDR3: TGCGCCAGCAGATCTAGCGGGAGCGAGACCCAGTACTTC. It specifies CASRSSGSETQYF.

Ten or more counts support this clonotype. Here the CDR3 DNA reads TGTGCCAGCAGTCTTCCCCACGGGGAGCTGTTTTTT. It is translated as CASSLPHGELFF. J is TRBJ2-2 and V is TRBV7-9; D unresolved. Trimming removed 6 bases from V and 7 bases from J, with 9 bases in between. Germline V gives CDR1 SEHNR, CDR2 FQNEAQ (reference sequence). The CDR3 is 12 residues long.

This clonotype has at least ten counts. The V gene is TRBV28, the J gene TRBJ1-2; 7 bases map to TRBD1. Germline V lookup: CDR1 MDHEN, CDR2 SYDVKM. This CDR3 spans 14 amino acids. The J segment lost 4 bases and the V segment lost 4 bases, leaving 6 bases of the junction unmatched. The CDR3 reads CASSSGQVPYGYTF. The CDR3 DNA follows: TGTGCCAGCAGTTCTGGACAGGTGCCCTATGGCTACACCTTC.

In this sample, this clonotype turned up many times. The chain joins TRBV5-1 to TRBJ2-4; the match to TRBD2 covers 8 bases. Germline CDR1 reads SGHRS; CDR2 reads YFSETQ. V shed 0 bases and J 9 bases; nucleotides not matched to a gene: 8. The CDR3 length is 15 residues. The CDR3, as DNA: TGCGCCAGCAGCTTGGAGGAAAGCGGGAGAACCATTCAGTACTTC. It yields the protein CASSLEESGRTIQYF.

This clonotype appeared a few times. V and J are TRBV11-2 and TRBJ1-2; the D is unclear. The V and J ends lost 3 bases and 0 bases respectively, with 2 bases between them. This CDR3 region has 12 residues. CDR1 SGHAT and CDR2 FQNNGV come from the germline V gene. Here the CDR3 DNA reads TGTGCCAGCAGCTTTTCTAACTATGGCTACACCTTC. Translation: CASSFSNYGYTF.

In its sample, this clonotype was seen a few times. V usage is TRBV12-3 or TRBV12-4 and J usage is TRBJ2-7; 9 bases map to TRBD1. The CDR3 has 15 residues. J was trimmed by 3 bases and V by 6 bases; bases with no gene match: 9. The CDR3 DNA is TGTGCCAGCAGCTCACCGGGACAGGGATACTACGAGCAGTACTTC. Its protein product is CASSSPGQGYYEQYF.

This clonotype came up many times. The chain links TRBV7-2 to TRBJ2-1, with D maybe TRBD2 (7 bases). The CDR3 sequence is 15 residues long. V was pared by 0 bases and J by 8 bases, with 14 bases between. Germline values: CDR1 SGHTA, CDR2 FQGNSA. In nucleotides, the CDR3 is TGTGCCAGCAGCTTAGCGGGGGGCGGGAGCTATGAGCAGTTCTTC. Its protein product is CASSLAGGGSYEQFF.

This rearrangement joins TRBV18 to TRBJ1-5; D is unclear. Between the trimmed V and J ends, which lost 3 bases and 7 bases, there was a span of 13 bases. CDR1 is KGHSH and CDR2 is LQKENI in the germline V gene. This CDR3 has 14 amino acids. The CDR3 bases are TGTGCCAGCTCACCTTTCCGGGATGTACAGCCCCAGCATTTT. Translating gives CASSPFRDVQPQHF.

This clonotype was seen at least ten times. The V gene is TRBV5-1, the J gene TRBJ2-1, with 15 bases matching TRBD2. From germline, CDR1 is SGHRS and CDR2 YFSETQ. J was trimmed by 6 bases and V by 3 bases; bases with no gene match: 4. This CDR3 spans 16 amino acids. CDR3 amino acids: CASSSLGLAGGNEQFF. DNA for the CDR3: TGCGCCAGCAGCTCGCTGGGACTAGCGGGAGGCAATGAGCAGTTCTTC. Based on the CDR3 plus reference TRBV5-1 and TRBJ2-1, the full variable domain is KAGVTQTPRYLIKTRGQQVTLSCSPISGHRSVSWYQQTPGQGLQFLFEYFSETQRNKGNFPGRFSGRQFSNSRSEMNVSTLELGDSALYLCASSSLGLAGGNEQFFGPGTRLTVL.

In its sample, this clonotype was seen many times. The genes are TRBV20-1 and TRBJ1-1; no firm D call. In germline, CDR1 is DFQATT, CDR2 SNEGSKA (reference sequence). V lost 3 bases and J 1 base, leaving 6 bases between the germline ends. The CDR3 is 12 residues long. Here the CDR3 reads CSARGSNTEAFF. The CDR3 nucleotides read TGCAGTGCTAGGGGATCGAACACTGAAGCTTTCTTT.

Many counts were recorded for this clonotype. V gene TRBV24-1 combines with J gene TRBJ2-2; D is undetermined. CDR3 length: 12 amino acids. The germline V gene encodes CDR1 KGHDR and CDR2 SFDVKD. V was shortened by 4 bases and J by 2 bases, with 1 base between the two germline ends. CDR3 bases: TGTGCCACCAGTGAAAACACCGGGGAGCTGTTTTTT. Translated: CATSENTGELFF.

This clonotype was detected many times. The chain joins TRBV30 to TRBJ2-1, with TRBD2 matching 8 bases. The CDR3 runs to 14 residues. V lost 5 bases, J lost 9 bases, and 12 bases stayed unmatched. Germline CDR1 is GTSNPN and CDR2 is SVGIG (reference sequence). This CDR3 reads CAWGLSGSFGEQFF. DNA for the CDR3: TGTGCCTGGGGTCTAAGCGGGAGTTTTGGTGAGCAGTTCTTC. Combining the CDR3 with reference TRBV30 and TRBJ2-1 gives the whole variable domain SQTIHQWPATLVQPVGSPLSLECTVEGTSNPNLYWYRQAAGRGLQLLFYSVGIGQISSEVPQNLSASRPQDRQFILSSKKLLLSDSGFYLCAWGLSGSFGEQFFGPGTRLTVL.

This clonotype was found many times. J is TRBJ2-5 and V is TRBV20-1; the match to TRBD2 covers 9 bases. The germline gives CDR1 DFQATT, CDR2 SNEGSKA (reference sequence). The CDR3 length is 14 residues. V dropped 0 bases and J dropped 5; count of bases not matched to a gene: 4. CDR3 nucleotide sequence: TGCAGTGCTAGAGACGTTAGCGGGAGCGAGACCCAGTACTTC. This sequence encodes CSARDVSGSETQYF.

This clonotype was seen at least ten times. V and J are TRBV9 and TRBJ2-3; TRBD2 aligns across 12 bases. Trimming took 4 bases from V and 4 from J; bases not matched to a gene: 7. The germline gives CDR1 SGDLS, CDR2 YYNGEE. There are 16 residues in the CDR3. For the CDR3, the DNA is TGTGCCAGCAGCATACTAGCGGGAGGCTTCCCAGATACGCAGTATTTT. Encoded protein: CASSILAGGFPDTQYF.

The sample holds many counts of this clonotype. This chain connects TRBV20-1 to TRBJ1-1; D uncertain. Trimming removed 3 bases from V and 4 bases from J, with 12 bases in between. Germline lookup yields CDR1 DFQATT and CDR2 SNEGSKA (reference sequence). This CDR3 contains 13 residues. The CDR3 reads CSARYSGITEAFF. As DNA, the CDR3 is TGCAGTGCTAGGTACTCAGGTATCACTGAAGCTTTCTTT.

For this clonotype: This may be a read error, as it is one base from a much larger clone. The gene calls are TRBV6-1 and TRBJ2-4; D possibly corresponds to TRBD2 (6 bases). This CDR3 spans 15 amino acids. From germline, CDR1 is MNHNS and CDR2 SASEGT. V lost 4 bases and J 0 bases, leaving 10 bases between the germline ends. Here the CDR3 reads CASSGDGGAKNIQYF. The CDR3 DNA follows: TGTGCCAGCAGTGGGGACGGGGGAGCCAAAAACATTCAGTACTTC.

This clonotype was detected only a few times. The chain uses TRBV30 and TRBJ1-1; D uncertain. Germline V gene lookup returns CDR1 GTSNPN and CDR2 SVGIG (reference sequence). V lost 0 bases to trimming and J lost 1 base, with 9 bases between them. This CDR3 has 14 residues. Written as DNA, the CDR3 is TGTGCCTGGAGTGTAGTAAATCCGAACACTGAAGCTTTCTTT. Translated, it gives CAWSVVNPNTEAFF.

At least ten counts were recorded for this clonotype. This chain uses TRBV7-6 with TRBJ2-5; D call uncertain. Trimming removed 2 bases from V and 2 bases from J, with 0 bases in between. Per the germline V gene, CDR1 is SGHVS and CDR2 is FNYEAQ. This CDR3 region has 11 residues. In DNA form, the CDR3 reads TGTGCCAGCAGCTTACAAGAGACCCAGTACTTC. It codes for CASSLQETQYF.

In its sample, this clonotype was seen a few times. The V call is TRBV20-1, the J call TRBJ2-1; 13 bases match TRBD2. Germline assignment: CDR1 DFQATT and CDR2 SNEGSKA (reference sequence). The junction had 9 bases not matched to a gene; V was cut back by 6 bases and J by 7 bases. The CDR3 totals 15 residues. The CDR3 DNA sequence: TGCAGTGCACCACTAGCGGGAGGGCCGAAGAATGAGCAGTTCTTC. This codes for CSAPLAGGPKNEQFF.

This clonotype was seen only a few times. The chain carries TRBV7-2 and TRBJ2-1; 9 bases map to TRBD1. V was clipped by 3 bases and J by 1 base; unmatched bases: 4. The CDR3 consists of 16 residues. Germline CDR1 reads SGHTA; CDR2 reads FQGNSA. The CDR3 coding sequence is TGTGCCAGCAGCTTCACAGGGGGCACTTCCTACAATGAGCAGTTCTTC. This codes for CASSFTGGTSYNEQFF.

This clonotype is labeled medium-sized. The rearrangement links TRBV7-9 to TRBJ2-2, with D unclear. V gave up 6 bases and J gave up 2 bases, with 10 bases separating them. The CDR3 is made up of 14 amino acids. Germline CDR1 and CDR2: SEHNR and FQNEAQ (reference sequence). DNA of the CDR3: TGTGCCAGCAGGCTTGGGGTAAACACCGGGGAGCTGTTTTTT. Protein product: CASRLGVNTGELFF.

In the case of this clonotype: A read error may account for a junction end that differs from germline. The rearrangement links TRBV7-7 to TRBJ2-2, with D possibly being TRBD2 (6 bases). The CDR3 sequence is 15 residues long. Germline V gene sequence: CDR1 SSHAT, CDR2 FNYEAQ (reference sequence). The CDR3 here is CASSPLQRATGELFF. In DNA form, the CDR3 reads TGTGCTAGCAGCCCGCTGCAGCGGGCTACCGGGGAGCTGTTTTTT.

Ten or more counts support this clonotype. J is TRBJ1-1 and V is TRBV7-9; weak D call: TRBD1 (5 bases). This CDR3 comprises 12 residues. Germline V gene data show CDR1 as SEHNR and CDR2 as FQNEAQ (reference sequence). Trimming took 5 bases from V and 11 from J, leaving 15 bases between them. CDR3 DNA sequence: TGTGCCAGCAGCCGGGACGTCGGTAGGGCTTTCTTT. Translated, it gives CASSRDVGRAFF.

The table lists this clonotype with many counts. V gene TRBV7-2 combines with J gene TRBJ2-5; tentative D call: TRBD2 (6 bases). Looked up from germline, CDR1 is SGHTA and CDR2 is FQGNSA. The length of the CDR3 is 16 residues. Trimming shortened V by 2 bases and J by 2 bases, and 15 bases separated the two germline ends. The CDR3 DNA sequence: TGTGCCAGCAGCTTACCGGGGGTACCTTCACAAGAGACCCAGTACTTC. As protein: CASSLPGVPSQETQYF.

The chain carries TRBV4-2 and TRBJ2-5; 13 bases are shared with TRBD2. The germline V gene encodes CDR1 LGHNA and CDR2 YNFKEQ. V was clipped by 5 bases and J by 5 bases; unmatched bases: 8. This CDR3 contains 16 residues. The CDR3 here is CASSEGTSGEGETQYF. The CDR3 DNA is TGTGCCAGCAGCGAAGGGACTAGCGGGGAGGGGGAGACCCAGTACTTC.

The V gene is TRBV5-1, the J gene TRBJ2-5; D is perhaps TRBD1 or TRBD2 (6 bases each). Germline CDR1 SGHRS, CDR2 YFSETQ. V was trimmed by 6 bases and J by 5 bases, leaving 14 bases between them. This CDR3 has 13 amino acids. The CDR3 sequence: CASTIRGGETQYF. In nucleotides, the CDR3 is TGCGCCAGCACCATCAGGGGAGGTGAGACCCAGTACTTC.

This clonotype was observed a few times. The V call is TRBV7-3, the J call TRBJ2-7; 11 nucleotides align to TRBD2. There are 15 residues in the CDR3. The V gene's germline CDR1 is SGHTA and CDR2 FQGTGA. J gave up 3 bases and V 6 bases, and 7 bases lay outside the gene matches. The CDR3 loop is CASRRQLAGDYEQYF. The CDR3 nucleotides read TGTGCCAGCAGGCGTCAACTAGCGGGGGACTACGAGCAGTACTTC.